The 26 T cell receptor beta chains below were found in one sample sequenced in a study of T cells in Graves' hyperthyroidism and ophthalmopathy. The CDR3 regions of TCR beta were amplified from RNA transcripts. In the first-round RT-PCR of the TCR CDR3, the HTBI primer set was used. A single record per CDR3 protein comes from TCRdb applying MiXCR to the multiplex PCR reads. Here the sample spans 190,000 or so distinct CDR3 sequences, about a sixth being singletons. The sequenced sample was blood. These receptors originate from a man aged 40-49 years with Graves' hyperthyroidism.

This clonotype has just a few counts. This rearrangement joins TRBV7-9 to TRBJ2-3; TRBD2 matches at 11 bases. Germline lookup yields CDR1 SEHNR and CDR2 FQNEAQ (reference sequence). Trimming at V came to 3 bases and at J to 1 base, leaving 3 bases not matched to a gene. The length of the CDR3 is 16 residues. This CDR3 is CASSFSTSGGTDTQYF. CDR3 coding DNA: TGTGCCAGCAGCTTCTCGACTAGCGGGGGCACAGATACGCAGTATTTT.

This clonotype has at least ten counts. CDR3 residues: CASSVSYGSSYEQYF. The CDR3 nucleotides read TGTGCCAGCAGCGTATCGTACGGATCCTCCTACGAGCAGTACTTC. V usage is TRBV9 and J usage is TRBJ2-7; D is ambiguous. Looked up from germline, CDR1 is SGDLS and CDR2 is YYNGEE. The CDR3 has 15 amino acids. Trimming left V 1 base short and J 0 bases short, with 11 bases between. Drawing the rest from reference TRBV9 and TRBJ2-7, the complete variable domain is DSGVTQTPKHLITATGQRVTLRCSPRSGDLSVYWYQQSLDQGLQFLIQYYNGEERAKGNILERFSAQQFPDLHSELNLSSLELGDSALYFCASSVSYGSSYEQYFGPGTRLTVT.

This clonotype occurred a few times. The V call is TRBV7-9, the J call TRBJ1-2; a weak D match, TRBD1 (6 bases). This CDR3 has 13 amino acids. CDR1 and CDR2 (germline): SEHNR, FQNEAQ (reference sequence). The ends were cut back, 0 bases at V and 4 bases at J, with 6 bases in the middle. CDR3 protein: CASSLATGYGYTF. For the CDR3, the DNA is TGTGCCAGCAGCTTAGCGACAGGCTATGGCTACACCTTC.

V and J are TRBV28 and TRBJ2-6, with unresolved D. V was trimmed by 5 bases and J by 0 bases, leaving 11 bases between them. The CDR3 has 16 amino acids. CDR1 is MDHEN and CDR2 is SYDVKM in the germline V gene. The CDR3 DNA reads TGTGCCAGCAGTGTCACGCAAAGCTCTGGGGCCAACGTCCTGACTTTC. Translated, it gives CASSVTQSSGANVLTF.

This clonotype was picked up many times. The gene calls are TRBV12-3 or TRBV12-4 and TRBJ2-1; 12 positions match TRBD2. The CDR3 length is 14 residues. V trimming: 5 bases; J trimming: 12 bases; junction bases outside the gene matches: 8. The chain's CDR3 is CASSLLAGGLWQFF. CDR3 sequence (DNA): TGTGCCAGCAGTCTGCTAGCGGGGGGGCTTTGGCAGTTCTTC.

This clonotype was seen at least ten times. This rearrangement joins TRBV3-1 to TRBJ1-1; D is possibly TRBD1 (6 bases). This CDR3 has 18 amino acids. In germline, CDR1 is LGHDT, CDR2 YNNKEL (reference sequence). Trimming stripped 3 bases from V and 0 bases from J, with 20 bases between. The CDR3 here is CASSHSTSGARVNTEAFF. CDR3 DNA sequence: TGTGCCAGCAGCCATTCTACCTCAGGGGCGAGGGTGAACACTGAAGCTTTCTTT. Together with reference TRBV3-1 and TRBJ1-1, the CDR3 gives the full variable domain: DTAVSQTPKYLVTQMGNDKSIKCEQNLGHDTMYWYKQDSKKFLKIMFSYNNKELIINETVPNRFSPKSPDKAHLNLHINSLELGDSAVYFCASSHSTSGARVNTEAFFGQGTRLTVV.

V usage is TRBV5-1 and J usage is TRBJ1-4; TRBD1 agrees at 8 bases. The V gene's germline CDR1 is SGHRS and CDR2 YFSETQ. The CDR3 is made up of 14 amino acids. Germline trimming cut 4 bases from V and 8 bases from J; bases unmatched to any gene: 7. CDR3 region: CASSPRGREEKLFF. CDR3 DNA: TGCGCCAGCAGCCCCAGGGGGCGTGAGGAAAAACTGTTTTTT.

This clonotype was counted ten times or more. V usage is TRBV5-1 and J usage is TRBJ1-5, with TRBD1 matching over 8 bases. CDR1 and CDR2 from the germline V gene are SGHRS and YFSETQ. The V and J ends lost 4 bases and 4 bases, in that order; junction bases with no gene match: 7. CDR3 size: 15 residues. CDR3 protein: CASSPTGVGNQPQHF. CDR3 sequence (DNA): TGCGCCAGCAGCCCGACAGGGGTTGGGAATCAGCCCCAGCATTTT.

This clonotype came up a few times. The gene calls are TRBV19 and TRBJ2-5; 8 positions agree with TRBD2. The germline V gene has CDR1 LNHDA and CDR2 SQIVND (reference sequence). Trimming took 8 bases from V and 5 from J; bases not matched to a gene: 13. The CDR3 is 15 residues long. CDR3 nucleotide sequence: TGTGCCAGTTCTACCGGGACTAGAAGGGAGGAGACCCAGTACTTC. Its translation: CASSTGTRREETQYF.

Of note for this clonotype: A much bigger clone sits one base away, suggesting this may be a read error. The rearrangement links TRBV20-1 to TRBJ2-5; TRBD2 might be the D (5 bases). The CDR3 consists of 13 residues. Germline V CDR1 and CDR2: DFQATT, SNEGSKA (reference sequence). DNA for the CDR3: TGCGGTGCTAGAGAGCCGGGGTCAGAGACCCAGTACTTC. Its protein is CGAREPGSETQYF.

This clonotype has ten or more counts. The V gene is TRBV5-1, the J gene TRBJ2-3; D unresolved. The V gene lost 4 bases and the J gene lost 0 bases, with 12 bases spanning the gap. Germline V gives CDR1 SGHRS, CDR2 YFSETQ. This CDR3 is built from 15 residues. The CDR3 DNA sequence: TGCGCCAGCAGCCCTCGACTGGGGAGCACAGATACGCAGTATTTT. Its translation: CASSPRLGSTDTQYF.

This clonotype was seen more than once but under ten times. J is TRBJ1-4 and V is TRBV3-1; D gene ambiguous. The CDR3 contains 11 residues. Trimming left V 3 bases short and J 5 bases short, with 1 base between. Germline V lookup: CDR1 LGHDT, CDR2 YNNKEL (reference sequence). For the CDR3, the DNA is TGTGCCAGCAGCCAGAATGAAAAACTGTTTTTT. It translates to CASSQNEKLFF.

The chain employs TRBV5-6 and TRBJ2-1; TRBD2 agrees at 8 bases. Germline CDR1 SGHDT, CDR2 YYEEEE. This CDR3 has 15 amino acids. V lost 2 bases to trimming and J lost 2 bases; unmatched junction nucleotides: 3. Written as DNA, the CDR3 is TGTGCCAGCAGCTTTCGGGGGGGGCCCTACAATGAGCAGTTCTTC. Translating it yields CASSFRGGPYNEQFF.

Many counts were recorded for this clonotype. The chain links TRBV6-1 to TRBJ1-4; 9 bases agree with TRBD1. The ends lost 6 bases at V and 5 bases at J; junction bases unmatched: 4. The CDR3 runs to 14 residues. The germline gives CDR1 MNHNS, CDR2 SASEGT. CDR3 sequence (DNA): TGTGCCAGCAGGACCGGGACAGGGAATGAAAAACTGTTTTTT. Protein: CASRTGTGNEKLFF.

There are many counts of this clonotype. This rearrangement joins TRBV7-2 to TRBJ2-2; D assignment may be TRBD1 or TRBD2 (5 bases each). This CDR3 has 16 residues. Germline V gene sequence: CDR1 SGHTA, CDR2 FQGNSA. V was trimmed by 5 bases and J by 2 bases, leaving 15 bases between them. CDR3 in amino acids: CASSPRNGGNTGELFF. In nucleotides, the CDR3 is TGTGCCAGCAGCCCTAGAAATGGGGGTAACACCGGGGAGCTGTTTTTT.

A note on this clonotype: This may be a read error: a much more frequent sequence differs by one nucleotide. J is TRBJ2-1 and V is TRBV5-5, with D possibly TRBD1 on 5 matching bases. Trimming removed 4 bases from V and 4 bases from J, with 15 bases in between. This CDR3 is 15 amino acids long. CDR1 and CDR2 (germline): SGHKS, YYEKEE (reference sequence). As DNA, the CDR3 is TGTGCCAGCAGCCCCGGACATGAATGGTACAATGAGCAGTTCTTC. Protein sequence: CASSPGHEWYNEQFF.

This clonotype was observed at least ten times. The chain combines TRBV5-1 with TRBJ1-5; unclear D gene. V lost 4 bases to trimming and J lost 3 bases, with 11 bases between them. The CDR3 runs 14 residues. CDR1 and CDR2 (germline): SGHRS, YFSETQ. The CDR3 coding sequence is TGCGCCAGCAGCCCTGGACGCCTCAATCAGCCCCAGCATTTT. Amino acid sequence: CASSPGRLNQPQHF.

This clonotype was seen repeatedly, ten times or more. V and J are TRBV18 and TRBJ1-6; no firm D call. The germline V gene encodes CDR1 KGHSH and CDR2 LQKENI. V was clipped by 3 bases and J by 3 bases, with 9 bases between them. The CDR3 consists of 15 residues. CDR3 bases: TGTGCCAGCTCACCTACTGCTGGCTATAATTCACCCCTCCACTTT. As protein: CASSPTAGYNSPLHF.

This clonotype has ten or more counts. This chain joins TRBV20-1 and TRBJ1-1; no firm D call. There are 13 residues in the CDR3. Trimming removed 5 bases from V and 3 bases from J, with 13 bases in between. Germline lookup yields CDR1 DFQATT and CDR2 SNEGSKA (reference sequence). The CDR3 protein is CSASFGVHTEAFF. The CDR3 DNA sequence: TGCAGTGCTTCCTTCGGGGTTCACACTGAAGCTTTCTTT.

Comment on this clonotype: A much larger clone lies a single base off, so this may be a read error. This is likely a read error, given that the CDR3 carries no conserved phenylalanine or tryptophan at its end. V and J are TRBV4-2 and TRBJ1-2, with unresolved D. Germline V CDR1 and CDR2: LGHNA, YNFKEQ. The CDR3 has 11 amino acids. Trimming left V 4 bases short and J 5 bases short, with 5 bases between. This chain's CDR3 is CASSPAYGYTV. The CDR3, as DNA: TGTGCCAGCAGCCCTGCTTATGGCTACACCGTC.

The genes are TRBV6-2 or TRBV6-3 and TRBJ2-4, with TRBD2 as a possible D gene (5 bases). Trimming removed 0 bases from V and 0 bases from J, with 12 bases in between. CDR1 is MNHEY and CDR2 is SVGEGT in the germline V gene. This CDR3 has 17 residues. CDR3 amino acids: CASSYSRGWRAKNIQYF. CDR3 DNA sequence: TGTGCCAGCAGTTACTCGAGAGGGTGGCGAGCCAAAAACATTCAGTACTTC.

The chain is built from TRBV30 and TRBJ2-3; D may match TRBD1 or TRBD2 (5 bases each). Trimming took 4 bases from V and 2 from J, leaving 13 bases between them. Germline V lookup: CDR1 GTSNPN, CDR2 SVGIG (reference sequence). The CDR3 is made up of 14 amino acids. The CDR3 DNA reads TGTGCCTGGAAACCGGGACCATACACAGATACGCAGTATTTT. This gives the protein CAWKPGPYTDTQYF. Looking up the rest from reference TRBV30 and TRBJ2-3 gives the full variable domain: SQTIHQWPATLVQPVGSPLSLECTVEGTSNPNLYWYRQAAGRGLQLLFYSVGIGQISSEVPQNLSASRPQDRQFILSSKKLLLSDSGFYLCAWKPGPYTDTQYFGPGTRLTVL.

This clonotype was seen ten or more times. The chain employs TRBV28 and TRBJ1-1; D might be TRBD1 (5 bases). With 7 bases removed from V and 1 base from J, the gap between germline ends came to 13 bases. Germline V lookup: CDR1 MDHEN, CDR2 SYDVKM. The CDR3 runs to 14 residues. Here the CDR3 DNA reads TGTGCCAGCATTTCCCCCGGACAGAACACTGAAGCTTTCTTT. Translated, it gives CASISPGQNTEAFF.

This clonotype was recorded a few times. The V call is TRBV7-8, the J call TRBJ2-2, with 9 bases aligning to TRBD2. CDR3 size: 15 residues. Unmatched junction bases numbered 4, after V lost 4 bases and J lost 4 bases. The germline V gene has CDR1 SGHVS and CDR2 FQNEAQ. This chain's CDR3 is CASSSYSGGTGELFF. CDR3 in DNA: TGTGCCAGCAGCTCGTATAGCGGGGGCACCGGGGAGCTGTTTTTT.

This clonotype was found many times. The chain recombines TRBV29-1 with TRBJ1-2; a weak D match, TRBD1 (6 bases). The CDR3 has 13 residues. Trimming left V 3 bases short and J 10 bases short, with 18 bases between. Germline V gives CDR1 SQVTM, CDR2 ANQGSEA. The CDR3 sequence: CSVDGGGALDYTF. In DNA form, the CDR3 reads TGCAGCGTTGACGGGGGGGGCGCTCTTGACTACACCTTC. The variable domain in full, with the rest retrieved from reference TRBV29-1 and TRBJ1-2, is SAVISQKPSRDICQRGTSLTIQCQVDSQVTMMFWYRQQPGQSLTLIATANQGSEATYESGFVIDKFPISRPNLTFSTLTVSNMSPEDSSIYLCSVDGGGALDYTFGSGTRLTVV.

This clonotype was seen ten or more times. This sequence joins TRBV6-6 and TRBJ1-1, with D possibly being TRBD1 (6 bases). Germline V gene lookup returns CDR1 MNHNY and CDR2 SVGAGI (reference sequence). The V end lost 2 bases, the J end lost 4 bases, and 14 bases lay between the germline ends. This CDR3 has 15 residues. CDR3 amino acids: CASSYTRGGITEAFF. The CDR3, as DNA: TGTGCCAGCAGTTACACGAGAGGGGGGATCACTGAAGCTTTCTTT.